The entry below gives a single TCR beta chain sequence along with its context. No antigen is known for it. The sample originates from a study of cytomegalovirus exposure and HLA in healthy donors. Study-level findings and limits: The Asian-associated ancestry cluster reportedly had fewer N-insertions than the roughly 720-donor mean in a later analysis. Most likely, a cluster of highly shared sequence variants arose as a sequencing artifact. Among the CMV-associated chains, three were confirmed in vitro as specific for CMV antigens. Some V segments, including TRBV6-2 and TRBV6-3, were excluded as indistinguishable.

A multiplex PCR was run with 60 Vbeta primers and 13 Jbeta primers. Profiling relied on immunoSEQ multiplex PCR, and the TCRdb table lists in-frame clones only, not all of them. Of over 150,000 clones in the sample, around 86% are singletons; the top ten hold approximately 0.87%. The V gene end was trimmed by 4 bases and the J gene end by 0 bases; junction bases not matched to a gene: 2. The CDR3 has 14 residues. Germline assignment: CDR1 SQVTM and CDR2 ANQGSEA. The chain combines TRBV29-1 with TRBJ1-4, with 7 bases lining up with TRBD1. This TCR came from a girl between 2 and 10 years old in good health and CMV-seropositive. Sequenced: PBMCs. The CDR3 nucleotides are TGCAGCGTTGGGGACAGAGCAACTAATGAAAAACTGTTTTTT. Translation gives CSVGDRATNEKLFF.